This is a list of T cell receptor beta chains from one sample in a study of response to subunit inactivated influenza vaccine. MiXCR was run by TCRdb on the RT-PCR reads, yielding one entry per CDR3 protein. The sample holds fewer than 200,000 distinct CDR3 sequences, around a tenth seen once. This sample comprised non-naive T cells sorted from PBMCs, obtained on the day of vaccination. These receptors originate from a man aged 50-59 years who received an inactivated influenza vaccine. CDR3s include the opening cysteine and the closing phenylalanine or tryptophan. Fields, in order: V gene, clone size, D gene, J gene, CDR3 DNA, CDR3 protein. D genes are given only for firm matches. Some rows have no size entry. The others give once, few or many, or a class for an expanded clone.

v_call: TRBV28; clone_size: .; d_call: .; j_call: TRBJ1-3; cdr3_nt: TGTGCCAGCAGTTCAAACGGGTACTCTGGAAACACCATATATTTT; cdr3_aa: CASSSNGYSGNTIYF
v_call: TRBV6-2/TRBV6-3; clone_size: once; d_call: .; j_call: TRBJ2-7; cdr3_nt: TGTGCCAGCAGTTACCGGTCAGGAGCCTACGAGCAGTACTTC; cdr3_aa: CASSYRSGAYEQYF
v_call: TRBV9; clone_size: .; d_call: .; j_call: TRBJ2-1; cdr3_nt: TGTGCCAGCAGCGTAGCGGGAGCGTTCGGGAATGAGCAGTTCTTC; cdr3_aa: CASSVAGAFGNEQFF
v_call: TRBV12-3/TRBV12-4; clone_size: few; d_call: TRBD2; j_call: TRBJ2-7; cdr3_nt: TGTGCCAGCAGCGATGGAGGGAGGGTCGACGAGCAGTACTTC; cdr3_aa: CASSDGGRVDEQYF
v_call: TRBV12-3/TRBV12-4; clone_size: few; d_call: TRBD1; j_call: TRBJ2-1; cdr3_nt: TGTGCCAGCAGTTCGTACGACAGGGCTAACAATGAGCAGTTCTTC; cdr3_aa: CASSSYDRANNEQFF
v_call: TRBV18; clone_size: few; d_call: .; j_call: TRBJ2-7; cdr3_nt: TGTGCCAGCTCACGGCGGACGGCGGAGAACGGATACGAGCAGTACTTC; cdr3_aa: CASSRRTAENGYEQYF
v_call: TRBV7-2; clone_size: many; d_call: .; j_call: TRBJ2-5; cdr3_nt: TGTGCCAGCAGCTTATTCTCGACGAGAGAAGAGACCCAGTACTTC; cdr3_aa: CASSLFSTREETQYF
v_call: TRBV20-1; clone_size: many; d_call: TRBD2; j_call: TRBJ2-1; cdr3_nt: TGCAGTGCATTCAGACTAGCGGGGGGGTATGAGCAGTTCTTC; cdr3_aa: CSAFRLAGGYEQFF
v_call: TRBV12-3/TRBV12-4; clone_size: .; d_call: .; j_call: TRBJ1-5; cdr3_nt: TGTGCCAGCAGTCCAACAGCGGGGGGCAATCAGCCCCAGCATTTT; cdr3_aa: CASSPTAGGNQPQHF
v_call: TRBV7-6; clone_size: many; d_call: TRBD2; j_call: TRBJ2-1; cdr3_nt: TGTGCCAGCAGCTTAATAGCTAGCGGGAGCGGTAATGAGCAGTTCTTC; cdr3_aa: CASSLIASGSGNEQFF
v_call: TRBV5-1; clone_size: many; d_call: .; j_call: TRBJ2-2; cdr3_nt: TGCGCCAGCAACCTAGTGAGAAACACCGGGGAGCTGTTTTTT; cdr3_aa: CASNLVRNTGELFF
v_call: TRBV5-1; clone_size: .; d_call: TRBD1; j_call: TRBJ1-2; cdr3_nt: TGCGCCAGCAGAACTTCCGGGACAGAGGTTTATGGCTACACCTTC; cdr3_aa: CASRTSGTEVYGYTF
v_call: TRBV4-2; clone_size: few; d_call: .; j_call: TRBJ2-3; cdr3_nt: TGTGCCAGCAGCCAGCCGGCAGGGAGTGGAACAGATACGCAGTATTTT; cdr3_aa: CASSQPAGSGTDTQYF
v_call: TRBV5-5; clone_size: few; d_call: TRBD1; j_call: TRBJ2-3; cdr3_nt: TGTGCCAGCAGCTATCCGGGACAGCTCACAGATACGCAGTATTTT; cdr3_aa: CASSYPGQLTDTQYF
v_call: TRBV20-1; clone_size: .; d_call: TRBD2; j_call: TRBJ2-1; cdr3_nt: TGCAGTGCTAGGGGGGGACTAGCGGGAGGGCCGTGGATGGGGCAGTTCTTC; cdr3_aa: CSARGGLAGGPWMGQFF
v_call: TRBV29-1; clone_size: .; d_call: TRBD2; j_call: TRBJ2-2; cdr3_nt: TGCAGCGCCGCCGGGACTAGCGGCCCCGGGGAGCTGTTTTTT; cdr3_aa: CSAAGTSGPGELFF